This T cell receptor (beta chain) was recovered during a study of T cell responses to AZD1222 COVID-19 vaccine. Study-wide findings and caveats: Clonal diversity was possibly underestimated, and white British individuals and females predominated among donors.

V shed 5 bases and J shed 2 bases, with 10 bases lying between them. This CDR3 region has 15 residues. Germline CDR1 and CDR2: PRHDT and FYEKMQ (reference sequence). As regards this clone: Its antigen is undetermined.

Measured with immunoSEQ multiplex PCR; TCRdb has only the in-frame clones, and not every one. The table has under 150,000 clones, approximately 94% seen once. The receptor comes from an adult in good health. The chain joins TRBV13 to TRBJ2-6; perhaps TRBD1 as D (6 bases). The specimen comprised peripheral blood, sampled on day 0 of AZD1222 vaccination. CDR3 sequence reads: CASSPQGTGANVLTF. The CDR3, as DNA: TGTGCCAGCAGCCCACAGGGTACTGGGGCCAACGTCCTGACTTTC.